The clone carrying this TCR beta chain was observed once. Its antigen is still unknown. Breast cancer patients provided tissue from their axillary draining lymph nodes. TCRdb processed the multiplex PCR reads anew with MiXCR; each CDR3 protein has one entry. The sample yields over 200,000 distinct CDR3 sequences, less than 40% seen once. The data originate from a study of breast tumors, draining lymph nodes, adjacent tissues. Overall study results and limits: Tumor T cell lymph node origin was a supported hypothesis, not proven.

CDR3 size: 13 residues. The V gene lost 4 bases and the J gene lost 4 bases, with 10 bases spanning the gap. Germline V gene data show CDR1 as SQVTM and CDR2 as ANQGSEA. Specimen: axillary lymph node tissue. The source of this sequence is a female donor with breast cancer. Some clones in this sample may be carry-over from other donors' samples. V and J are TRBV29-1 and TRBJ1-4, with TRBD1 as a possible D gene (5 bases). CDR3 bases: TGCAGCGTTGCGGGGGGGAATAATGAAAAACTGTTTTTT. Translation: CSVAGGNNEKLFF.